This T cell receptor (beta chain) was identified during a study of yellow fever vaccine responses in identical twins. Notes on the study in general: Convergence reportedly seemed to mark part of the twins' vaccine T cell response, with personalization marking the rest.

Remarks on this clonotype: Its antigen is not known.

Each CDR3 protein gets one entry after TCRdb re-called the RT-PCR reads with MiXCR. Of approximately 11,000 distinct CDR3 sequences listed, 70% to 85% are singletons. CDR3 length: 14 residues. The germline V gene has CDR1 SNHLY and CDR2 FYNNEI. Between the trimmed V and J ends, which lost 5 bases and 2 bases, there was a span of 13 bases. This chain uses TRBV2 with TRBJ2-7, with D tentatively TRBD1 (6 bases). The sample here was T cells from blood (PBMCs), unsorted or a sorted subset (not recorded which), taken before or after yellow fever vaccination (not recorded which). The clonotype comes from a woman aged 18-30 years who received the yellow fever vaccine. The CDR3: CASSLPDSPYEQYF. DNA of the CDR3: TGTGCCAGCAGTCTACCGGACAGTCCCTACGAGCAGTACTTC.